The entry below gives a single T cell receptor beta chain sequence along with its context. This entry is derived from a study of OX40 agonist ivuxolimab in advanced cancers. TCRdb keeps only in-frame clones here, not all; method: immunoSEQ multiplex PCR. In the table there are about 95,000 clones, over 75% of which are singletons. After removal of 4 bases from V and 6 bases from J, the junction contained 6 bases not matched to a gene. The CDR3 is made up of 15 amino acids. Looked up from germline, CDR1 is SGDLS and CDR2 is YYNGEE. The sequencing used CD4+ or CD8+ T cells sorted from blood, collected in a trial of the OX40 agonist ivuxolimab. The chain carries TRBV9 and TRBJ2-1; 11 nucleotides match TRBD2. This clonotype was sampled from an adult with an advanced solid tumor such as melanoma, head and neck, liver or kidney cancer. CDR3 DNA: TGTGCCAGCAGCCTCCTCGGGACTAGCGGCAATGAGCAGTTCTTC. It encodes CASSLLGTSGNEQFF.